This TCR beta chain was retrieved from a study of T cell responses to AZD1222 COVID-19 vaccine. General study points: Samples come after the peak T cell response, not at day 14. In the spike-specific TCR repertoire, nearly half reportedly target unmutated variant regions. In a largely white British group with more females than males, clonal diversity was possibly underestimated.

The CDR3 consists of 14 residues. The V segment lost 0 bases and the J segment 8 bases; nucleotides outside the gene matches: 6. Germline values: CDR1 SGHDT, CDR2 YYEEEE. The table came from immunoSEQ multiplex PCR; TCRdb's copy has only in-frame clones and leaves some out. The table lists some 60,000 clones, 86% of them singletons. Doses given second, at about 4 or about 12 weeks, were pooled. In the case of this clone: What it recognizes is unknown.

This sequence originates from an adult who received the AZD1222 COVID-19 vaccine. Sample: peripheral blood, taken 28 days after the second AZD1222 dose. This rearrangement joins TRBV5-6 to TRBJ1-2; 8 nucleotides match TRBD1. The CDR3 is CASSLAQGARGYTF. CDR3 sequence (DNA): TGTGCCAGCAGCTTGGCGCAGGGGGCGAGGGGCTACACCTTC. Using reference TRBV5-6 and TRBJ1-2 for the parts outside the CDR3, the full variable domain is DAGVTQSPTHLIKTRGQQVTLRCSPKSGHDTVSWYQQALGQGPQFIFQYYEEEERQRGNFPDRFSGHQFPNYSSELNVNALLLGDSALYLCASSLAQGARGYTFGSGTRLTVV.